Listed here are 27 T cell receptor beta chains from one sample, sequenced in a study of cytomegalovirus exposure and HLA in healthy donors. PCR used 60 Vbeta primers and 13 Jbeta primers. Assay: immunoSEQ multiplex PCR; the TCRdb copy retains only in-frame clones and omits some. The table includes about 150,000 clones, 60% to 80% detected once. The source material was PBMCs. The receptors derive from a man aged 30-40 years in good health and CMV-seronegative.

The rearrangement joins TRBV10-3 to TRBJ2-5; D possibly corresponds to TRBD2 (6 bases). The V gene's germline CDR1 is ENHRY and CDR2 SYGVKD. V shed 4 bases and J shed 2 bases, with 11 bases lying between them. The CDR3 runs 14 residues. This CDR3 reads CAISGAGKQETQYF. The CDR3 region has the DNA TGTGCCATCAGTGGGGCGGGAAAGCAAGAGACCCAGTACTTC.

The chain is built from TRBV19 and TRBJ1-4, with 7 bases that match TRBD1. The length of the CDR3 is 16 residues. The germline V gene encodes CDR1 LNHDA and CDR2 SQIVND (reference sequence). Trimming cost V 5 bases and J 5 bases; bases outside gene matches: 11. The chain's CDR3 is CASSRTTGVSNEKLFF. The DNA for the CDR3 is TGTGCCAGTAGTCGGACAACAGGGGTTTCAAATGAAAAACTGTTTTTT.

This sequence joins TRBV12-5 and TRBJ1-5; D perhaps matches TRBD1 (6 bases). CDR1 LGHNT and CDR2 FRNRAP come from the germline V gene. Trimming left V 3 bases short and J 2 bases short, with 11 bases between. This CDR3 has 15 amino acids. This CDR3 reads CASGLGGSGNQPQHF. CDR3 in DNA: TGTGCTAGTGGTTTAGGGGGTAGCGGCAATCAGCCCCAGCATTTT.

The V and J genes are TRBV30 and TRBJ1-1; the D gene is possibly TRBD1 (6 bases). The CDR3 consists of 13 residues. V was trimmed by 1 base and J by 4 bases, leaving 10 bases between them. The germline V gene has CDR1 GTSNPN and CDR2 SVGIG (reference sequence). The CDR3 sequence: CAWSAIGGTEAFF. The CDR3 DNA sequence: TGTGCCTGGAGTGCAATAGGGGGCACTGAAGCTTTCTTT.

The V gene is TRBV9, the J gene TRBJ1-6; 9 bases are a match to TRBD1. Germline CDR1 reads SGDLS; CDR2 reads YYNGEE. This CDR3 is built from 15 residues. Trimming cost V 0 bases and J 9 bases; bases outside gene matches: 4. DNA of the CDR3: TGTGCCAGCAGCGTAGCGGGGACAGGGATTTCACCCCTCCACTTT. This translates into CASSVAGTGISPLHF.

This chain connects TRBV6-5 to TRBJ1-1, with TRBD1 identical over 9 bases. CDR1 and CDR2 (germline): MNHEY, SVGAGI. Trimming cost V 6 bases and J 1 base; bases outside gene matches: 6. The length of the CDR3 is 15 residues. CDR3 sequence (DNA): TGTGCCAGCAGACCACCGACAGGGGGGAACACTGAAGCTTTCTTT. Translating gives CASRPPTGGNTEAFF.

The chain joins TRBV7-9 to TRBJ1-2; possibly TRBD1 for D (5 bases). This CDR3 comprises 16 residues. Germline CDR1 is SEHNR and CDR2 is FQNEAQ (reference sequence). Trimming removed 0 bases at V and 4 bases at J, with 15 bases between. The CDR3: CASSLAQQATAYGYTF. DNA for the CDR3: TGTGCCAGCAGCTTAGCCCAACAGGCTACAGCCTATGGCTACACCTTC.

The chain joins TRBV29-1 to TRBJ2-2; the D gene is possibly TRBD2 (7 bases). This CDR3 region has 13 residues. V shed 7 bases and J shed 5 bases, with 14 bases lying between them. CDR1 SQVTM and CDR2 ANQGSEA come from the germline V gene. CDR3 DNA: TGCAGCGCGGCGGGGGCAGGGACCGGGGAGCTGTTTTTT. It is translated as CSAAGAGTGELFF.

On this clone: An end of the junction differs from the germline gene, which may be a read error. The chain recombines TRBV7-9 with TRBJ2-1; weak D call: TRBD2 (5 bases). The CDR3 spans 12 residues. Germline V lookup: CDR1 SEHNR, CDR2 FQNEAQ (reference sequence). The CDR3 spells CASSHPVAGSVF. The CDR3 DNA is TGTGCCAGCAGCCACCCGGTTGCGGGTTCAGTCTTC.

The chain combines TRBV11-2 with TRBJ2-3, with 10 positions matching TRBD2. Germline V CDR1 and CDR2: SGHAT, FQNNGV. The CDR3 extends over 17 amino acids. The V segment lost 1 base and the J segment 7 bases; nucleotides outside the gene matches: 11. CDR3 bases: TGTGCCAGCAGCTTAGGTCCCGGTAGCGGGAGGCCGTATACGCAGTATTTT. It encodes CASSLGPGSGRPYTQYF.

The CDR3 DNA reads as TGTGCCAGCAGTGGTCGCGGGGTGAACACCGGGGAGCTGTTTTTT. This encodes CASSGRGVNTGELFF. The chain is built from TRBV6-1 and TRBJ2-2; possibly TRBD2 for D (6 bases). V lost 4 bases and J lost 1, with 10 bases in between. Per the germline V gene, CDR1 is MNHNS and CDR2 is SASEGT. The CDR3 length is 15 residues.

CDR3 amino acids: CASSLVQGPYNEQFF. The CDR3 DNA follows: TGTGCCAGCAGCTTGGTTCAGGGCCCCTACAATGAGCAGTTCTTC. The chain employs TRBV5-4 and TRBJ2-1, with a tentative D call TRBD1 (5 bases). This CDR3 comprises 15 residues. Germline V gene sequence: CDR1 SGHNT, CDR2 YYREEE (reference sequence). Deletions cut 0 bases from V and 2 bases from J, with 9 bases between.

This chain joins TRBV7-3 and TRBJ1-1; no clear D gene. Germline-derived CDR1 and CDR2 are SGHTA and FQGTGA. The ends were cut back, 5 bases at V and 6 bases at J, with 13 bases in the middle. The length of the CDR3 is 13 residues. This CDR3 reads CASSQTIKAEAFF. The DNA for the CDR3 is TGTGCCAGCAGCCAGACAATCAAGGCTGAAGCTTTCTTT.

This clone was counted between two and nine times. The chain employs TRBV6-5 and TRBJ1-2; D call uncertain. The CDR3 loop spans 13 amino acids. Trimming removed 2 bases from V and 8 bases from J, with 12 bases in between. Germline-derived CDR1 and CDR2 are MNHEY and SVGAGI. CDR3 sequence reads: CASSYTPNKGYTF. DNA of the CDR3: TGTGCCAGCAGTTACACACCAAATAAGGGCTACACCTTC.

This clone was picked up one time. The chain employs TRBV4-1 and TRBJ2-7; D is unresolved. Germline V CDR1 and CDR2: MGHRA, YSYEKL. This CDR3 is built from 14 residues. With 0 bases removed from V and 0 bases from J, the gap between germline ends came to 6 bases. CDR3: CASSQDLLSYEQYF. Here the CDR3 DNA reads TGCGCCAGCAGCCAAGACCTACTCTCCTACGAGCAGTACTTC.

This chain connects TRBV5-1 to TRBJ2-3; D perhaps matches TRBD2 (5 bases). This CDR3 has 15 amino acids. Per germline, CDR1 SGHRS and CDR2 YFSETQ. The V gene lost 4 bases and the J gene lost 0 bases, with 12 bases spanning the gap. The CDR3 sequence: CASSRSGISTDTQYF. The CDR3 coding sequence is TGCGCCAGCAGCAGGTCGGGGATTAGCACAGATACGCAGTATTTT.

This CDR3 reads CASSSEAHYEQYF. The CDR3 DNA sequence: TGTGCCAGCAGCTCCGAAGCTCACTACGAGCAGTACTTC. The rearrangement joins TRBV7-9 to TRBJ2-7; D is undetermined. V lost 4 bases, J lost 3 bases, and 10 bases lay in between. Germline V lookup: CDR1 SEHNR, CDR2 FQNEAQ (reference sequence). The CDR3 spans 13 residues.

To note about this clone: This sample includes further DNA sequences coding for the same CDR3. The chain uses TRBV2 and TRBJ2-3; D may be TRBD1 (6 bases). V lost 7 bases, J lost 0 bases, and 11 bases lay in between. The CDR3 has 14 amino acids. From germline, CDR1 is SNHLY and CDR2 FYNNEI. CDR3 loop: CASTPGQSTDTQYF. DNA of the CDR3: TGTGCCAGCACCCCCGGACAGAGCACAGATACGCAGTATTTT.

The genes are TRBV6-5 and TRBJ2-7; 8 bases are shared with TRBD1. Looked up from germline, CDR1 is MNHEY and CDR2 is SVGAGI. V was pared by 8 bases and J by 5 bases, with 14 bases of the junction left unmatched. This CDR3 has 15 residues. DNA of the CDR3: TGTGCCAGCTGCTTATCCCCCGGACAGGGTAACGAGCAGTACTTC. It is translated as CASCLSPGQGNEQYF.

This clone was seen a single time. This chain joins TRBV10-3 and TRBJ2-7; a weak D match, TRBD2 (5 bases). Germline V lookup: CDR1 ENHRY, CDR2 SYGVKD. The CDR3 has 14 amino acids. Trimming pared 8 bases from V and 0 bases from J, leaving 14 bases between. Here the CDR3 DNA reads TGTGCCATCGGTGGACTCTGGAACTCCTACGAGCAGTACTTC. This gives the protein CAIGGLWNSYEQYF.

The chain links TRBV27 to TRBJ2-1; a possible D gene is TRBD2 (6 bases). Trimming took off 5 bases at V and 2 bases at J, with 19 bases between the two ends. Germline-derived CDR1 and CDR2 are MNHEY and SMNVEV (reference sequence). The CDR3 contains 17 residues. The CDR3 nucleotides read TGTGCCAGCAGTGGGGGGTCTCCTCATTCCCCCTACAATGAGCAGTTCTTC. Protein sequence: CASSGGSPHSPYNEQFF.

V is TRBV6-1 and J is TRBJ2-7, with D perhaps matching TRBD2 (6 bases). V was shortened by 3 bases and J by 6 bases, with 15 bases between the two germline ends. Germline V gene lookup returns CDR1 MNHNS and CDR2 SASEGT. The CDR3 length is 14 residues. The CDR3 DNA reads TGTGCCAGCAGTGACCGCGGGAAATTTGGCGAGCAGTACTTC. Translating it yields CASSDRGKFGEQYF.

The rearrangement joins TRBV19 to TRBJ1-1; 7 bases line up with TRBD1. Germline V gene data show CDR1 as LNHDA and CDR2 as SQIVND (reference sequence). After removal of 10 bases from V and 4 bases from J, the junction contained 12 bases not matched to a gene. This CDR3 is 14 amino acids long. Here the CDR3 reads CATGQESLGTEAFF. The CDR3, as DNA: TGTGCCACCGGACAGGAGTCTTTGGGCACTGAAGCTTTCTTT.

V and J are TRBV11-2 and TRBJ2-7, with 7 bases lining up with TRBD2. Germline lookup yields CDR1 SGHAT and CDR2 FQNNGV. Trimming cost V 5 bases and J 3 bases; bases outside gene matches: 13. The CDR3 is made up of 16 amino acids. The CDR3 DNA follows: TGTGCCAGCAGCACCCAAAGCGGGAAGTGGTTCTACGAGCAGTACTTC. This translates into CASSTQSGKWFYEQYF.

This chain's CDR3 is CSVEYGTRHSNEQFF. In DNA form, the CDR3 reads TGCAGCGTTGAGTACGGGACTCGACATTCGAATGAGCAGTTCTTC. The chain employs TRBV29-1 and TRBJ2-1, with D possibly TRBD2 on 6 matching bases. CDR3 length: 15 amino acids. Trimming removed 3 bases at V and 7 bases at J, with 19 bases between. Germline V CDR1 and CDR2: SQVTM, ANQGSEA.

V usage is TRBV6-1 and J usage is TRBJ2-3; tentatively, D is TRBD2 (5 bases). Deletions cut 6 bases from V and 0 bases from J, with 13 bases between. The CDR3 spans 15 residues. Germline loops: CDR1 MNHNS, CDR2 SASEGT. The CDR3: CASSPRTGSTDTQYF. The DNA of the CDR3 is TGTGCCAGCAGCCCGAGGACGGGAAGCACAGATACGCAGTATTTT.

To note about this clone: Other DNA sequences from this sample encode an identical CDR3 as well. The V call is TRBV7-3, the J call TRBJ1-2; 9 nucleotides match TRBD1. CDR1 and CDR2 (germline): SGHTA, FQGTGA. V lost 5 bases, J lost 4 bases, and 5 bases stayed unmatched. CDR3 length: 14 residues. The CDR3 spells CASSPGQGGYGYTF. CDR3 nucleotide sequence: TGTGCCAGCAGCCCGGGACAGGGTGGCTATGGCTACACCTTC.